This TCR beta chain was identified in a study of T cell repertoires in cytomegalovirus infection. Points from the study as a whole: CMV carriers having the relevant HLA were flagged by cumulative public TCR beta family frequency. HLA-C-restricted, CMV-specific TCR beta clonotypes were dominant ex vivo.

The table lists this clonotype with a few counts. What it binds is unknown. V was trimmed by 7 bases and J by 10 bases, leaving 21 bases between them. Per germline, CDR1 SGHDT and CDR2 YYEEEE. The CDR3 is made up of 14 amino acids. TCRdb itself ran the reads through MiXCR, one entry per CDR3 protein. The data hold fewer than 550,000 distinct CDR3 sequences, with roughly 12% observed a single time. This TCR was sampled from a human donor in good health (CMV status not recorded). Some clones in this sample may be carry-over from other donors' samples. Sequenced sample: PBMCs. The genes are TRBV5-6 and TRBJ2-1; TRBD1 is a possible D gene (6 bases). The CDR3 DNA reads as TGTGCCAGCTGGGGGCGGTCTCCCTCACACGAGCAGTTCTTC. It encodes CASWGRSPSHEQFF.